One and the same sample provided the 9 T cell receptor beta chains below, sequenced in a study of CD8 T cells in ankylosing spondylitis (dated by TCRdb to the late 2010s). Overall study results and their limits: A TCR beta motif made up of under ten highly homologous amino acid variants appeared to be characteristic of blood from ankylosing spondylitis patients.

Which antigens these TCRs recognize remains unknown. Libraries were made using 5' RACE. The run used an Illumina HiSeq 2500. Using fastp at Q25 and MiXCR, TCRdb reprocessed the public reads and kept productive beta chains. Rows are combined by CDR3 protein, so each entry shows the most common genes and DNA. Here the sample has approximately 400,000 distinct CDR3 sequences; 25% to 30% occur a single time. Roughly 1% of the sample comes from the top ten. Sequenced input: blood, either unsorted or a sorted T cell fraction (not recorded which). The receptors were sampled from a male donor with ankylosing spondylitis.

J is TRBJ2-7 and V is TRBV20-1; the D is unclear. Germline loops: CDR1 DFQATT, CDR2 SNEGSKA (reference sequence). V was shortened by 6 bases and J by 2 bases, with 17 bases between the two germline ends. The length of the CDR3 is 14 residues. The CDR3 nucleotides are TGCAGTGCCCTCGCGGAGATGGGGACCTACGAGCAGTACGTC. This gives the protein CSALAEMGTYEQYV.

Only a few counts were recorded for this clonotype. The chain links TRBV3-1 to TRBJ2-3; TRBD2 matches 10 bases. J lost 4 bases, V lost 4 bases, and 8 bases had no gene match. The CDR3 sequence is 16 residues long. CDR1 LGHDT and CDR2 YNNKEL come from the germline V gene (reference sequence). DNA of the CDR3: TGTGCCAGCAGCCGCCGGTCTAGCGGGAGTGCAGATACGCAGTATTTT. This gives the protein CASSRRSSGSADTQYF.

V usage is TRBV5-6 and J usage is TRBJ1-2; tentatively, D is TRBD1 (5 bases). The V and J ends lost 0 bases and 7 bases respectively, with 16 bases between them. The CDR3 is 15 amino acids. CDR1 is SGHDT, CDR2 YYEEEE, per germline. The CDR3 protein is CASSLGPGPRGGYTF. CDR3 nucleotides: TGTGCCAGCAGCTTGGGTCCAGGACCTAGGGGTGGCTACACCTTC.

The chain employs TRBV5-1 and TRBJ1-1; no reliable D call. This CDR3 is 14 amino acids long. V was pared by 3 bases and J by 5 bases, with 14 bases between. The germline V gene has CDR1 SGHRS and CDR2 YFSETQ. CDR3 DNA: TGCGCCAGCAGCTCTCTATCTAAGGAAACTGAAGCTTTCTTT. It translates to CASSSLSKETEAFF.

This clonotype was found a few times. For the CDR3, the DNA is TGTGCCACCAGTGACAGCGGGAGGAGCGATGAGCAGTTCTTC. Amino acids: CATSDSGRSDEQFF. V and J are TRBV24-1 and TRBJ2-1, with 9 bases lining up with TRBD2. V was clipped by 4 bases and J by 8 bases; unmatched bases: 5. Germline V gives CDR1 KGHDR, CDR2 SFDVKD. CDR3 length: 14 residues.

This chain connects TRBV20-1 to TRBJ2-1; 9 bases agree with TRBD1. Per the germline V gene, CDR1 is DFQATT and CDR2 is SNEGSKA (reference sequence). V lost 3 bases and J lost 7; bases outside the gene matches: 7. The CDR3 has 14 residues. The CDR3 loop is CSARPGQGLNEQFF. The CDR3, as DNA: TGCAGTGCTAGGCCGGGACAGGGTTTAAATGAGCAGTTCTTC.

The chain joins TRBV10-2 to TRBJ2-1; 7 bases fit TRBD2. The ends lost 10 bases at V and 1 base at J; junction bases unmatched: 10. The CDR3 covers 15 residues. Germline V gives CDR1 WSHSY, CDR2 SAAADI. The CDR3, as DNA: TGCGCCACATTTCCAGCGGGACTATCCTACAATGAGCAGTTCTTC. The encoded protein is CATFPAGLSYNEQFF.

About this clonotype: The final CDR3 position lacks the conserved phenylalanine or tryptophan, pointing to a likely read error. This chain connects TRBV20-1 to TRBJ2-3, with TRBD2 matching 10 bases. There are 16 residues in the CDR3. J gave up 4 bases and V 0 bases, and 7 bases lay outside the gene matches. Germline V CDR1 and CDR2: DFQATT, SNEGSKA (reference sequence). This CDR3 is CSARDGLAGDPDTQYL. CDR3 sequence (DNA): TGCAGTGCTAGAGATGGGCTAGCGGGAGACCCAGATACGCAGTATCTT.

This clonotype was recorded a few times. The J gene is TRBJ2-3, the V gene TRBV20-1; possibly TRBD2 for D (6 bases). The germline CDR1 and CDR2 sequences are DFQATT and SNEGSKA (reference sequence). This CDR3 has 15 residues. V was pared by 5 bases and J by 2 bases, with 17 bases between. CDR3 in DNA: TGCAGTGCTCCCGGGTTAGCGGAACCCACAGATACGCAGTATTTT. Translated: CSAPGLAEPTDTQYF.